Following are 23 T cell receptor beta chains from one sample sequenced in a study of blood T cell repertoires in COVID-19. The protocol was immunoSEQ multiplex PCR, while the TCRdb copy is restricted to in-frame clones and leaves out a portion. The table has 110,000 to 150,000 clones, just under 80% seen once; the top ten hold about 1.9%. Input material: peripheral blood. The origin of the receptors is a woman aged 55-69 years with acute or convalescent COVID-19.

J is TRBJ2-2 and V is TRBV24-1, with D possibly matching TRBD1 (5 bases). The CDR3 contains 14 residues. Per the germline V gene, CDR1 is KGHDR and CDR2 is SFDVKD. Between the trimmed V and J ends, which lost 3 bases and 6 bases, there was a span of 10 bases. The CDR3 DNA reads TGTGCCACCAGTGATCTCAGGGAACCCGGGGAGCTGTTTTTT. It codes for CATSDLREPGELFF.

The chain couples TRBV24-1 to TRBJ2-4, with D uncertain. Germline CDR1 reads KGHDR; CDR2 reads SFDVKD. V lost 9 bases, J lost 1 base, and 6 bases lay in between. The CDR3 contains 12 residues. The chain's CDR3 is CATQSAKNIQYF. Here the CDR3 DNA reads TGTGCCACCCAGTCGGCCAAAAACATTCAGTACTTC.

V gene TRBV5-1 combines with J gene TRBJ2-7; D may be TRBD2 (6 bases). This CDR3 has 15 residues. Germline CDR1 and CDR2: SGHRS and YFSETQ. V lost 0 bases and J 3 bases, leaving 13 bases between the germline ends. The DNA of the CDR3 is TGCGCCAGCAGCTTGGCCCCCGGGGGACTCTACGAGCAGTACTTC. It is translated as CASSLAPGGLYEQYF. Full variable domain (missing parts from reference TRBV5-1 and TRBJ2-7): KAGVTQTPRYLIKTRGQQVTLSCSPISGHRSVSWYQQTPGQGLQFLFEYFSETQRNKGNFPGRFSGRQFSNSRSEMNVSTLELGDSALYLCASSLAPGGLYEQYFGPGTRLTVT.

The genes are TRBV19 and TRBJ2-7; D is unclear. V was clipped by 7 bases and J by 2 bases, with 18 bases between them. This CDR3 is built from 15 residues. CDR1 and CDR2 from the germline V gene are LNHDA and SQIVND (reference sequence). CDR3 sequence: CASKIGPNPTYEQYF. Written as DNA, the CDR3 is TGTGCCAGTAAAATTGGGCCTAATCCCACCTACGAGCAGTACTTC.

This clone was observed a few times. V and J are TRBV27 and TRBJ1-6, with 7 nucleotides matching TRBD1. Germline trimming cut 4 bases from V and 11 bases from J; bases unmatched to any gene: 14. The germline CDR1 and CDR2 sequences are MNHEY and SMNVEV (reference sequence). CDR3 size: 16 residues. This CDR3 reads CASSSRDRDWGTPLHF. Written as DNA, the CDR3 is TGTGCCAGCAGTTCCCGGGACAGAGACTGGGGAACACCCCTCCACTTT.

The CDR3 region has the DNA TGTGCCACCAGTTCCCCGAGCGGGAATGAAAATGAGCAGTTCTTC. It translates to CATSSPSGNENEQFF. The chain couples TRBV24-1 to TRBJ2-1; TRBD2 matches at 7 bases. Trimming at V came to 6 bases and at J to 7 bases, leaving 11 bases not matched to a gene. This CDR3 comprises 15 residues. Per the germline V gene, CDR1 is KGHDR and CDR2 is SFDVKD.

This clone was seen only once. The chain links TRBV24-1 to TRBJ2-1, with TRBD2 identical over 7 bases. The CDR3 runs 11 residues. V lost 4 bases, J lost 13 bases, and 3 bases stayed unmatched. CDR1 is KGHDR and CDR2 is SFDVKD in the germline V gene. CDR3 bases: TGTGCCACCAGTGAGGGAGGGATTCAGTTCTTC. Residues: CATSEGGIQFF.

The chain couples TRBV3-1 (or the pseudogene TRBV3-2) to TRBJ2-3, with TRBD1 matching over 7 bases. Germline-derived CDR1 and CDR2 are LGHDT and YNNKEL (reference sequence). V shed 8 bases, J shed 6 bases, and the junction held 8 bases outside the gene matches. The CDR3 contains 13 residues. CDR3 DNA sequence: TGTGCCAGCGGGGTAGGGGGCGTTGATACGCAGTATTTT. Protein product: CASGVGGVDTQYF.

The genes are TRBV3-1 (or the pseudogene TRBV3-2) and TRBJ2-7, with D perhaps TRBD2 (6 bases). Germline CDR1 and CDR2: LGHDT and YNNKEL (reference sequence). The CDR3 covers 16 residues. V lost 0 bases, J lost 3 bases, and 15 bases lay in between. The CDR3 loop reads CASSQDQLRGGYEQYF. CDR3 nucleotides: TGTGCCAGCAGCCAAGATCAATTAAGGGGAGGCTACGAGCAGTACTTC.

In its sample, this clone was seen once. The genes are TRBV24-1 and TRBJ2-1, with TRBD1 matching 9 bases. Germline CDR1 and CDR2: KGHDR and SFDVKD. The V segment lost 3 bases and the J segment 6 bases; nucleotides outside the gene matches: 5. The length of the CDR3 is 15 residues. CDR3 region: CATSDGGTGFNEQFF. CDR3 nucleotide sequence: TGTGCCACCAGTGATGGCGGGACAGGGTTCAATGAGCAGTTCTTC.

Note on this clone: The same CDR3 arises from other DNA sequences in this sample as well. The chain is built from TRBV5-1 and TRBJ2-1; the D is unclear. The germline CDR1 and CDR2 sequences are SGHRS and YFSETQ. The germline V and J ends were trimmed by 0 bases and 0 bases, with 4 bases remaining between them. CDR3 length: 14 residues. This CDR3 reads CASSLGASYNEQFF. For the CDR3, the DNA is TGCGCCAGCAGCTTGGGGGCCTCCTACAATGAGCAGTTCTTC.

This clone was recorded a few times. In DNA, the CDR3 is TGTGCCAGCAGCCGGGACTTCCCCTACGAGCAGTACTTC. Residues: CASSRDFPYEQYF. The chain links TRBV28 to TRBJ2-7; D possibly corresponds to TRBD2 (6 bases). V lost 6 bases and J lost 2, with 11 bases in between. Per germline, CDR1 MDHEN and CDR2 SYDVKM. This CDR3 has 13 amino acids.

This clone has only a few counts. The J gene is TRBJ2-2, the V gene TRBV5-1; 9 bases align to TRBD2. This CDR3 has 14 amino acids. J lost 2 bases, V lost 5 bases, and 1 base had no gene match. From germline, CDR1 is SGHRS and CDR2 YFSETQ. The CDR3 DNA is TGCGCCAGCAGAGCGGGAGGTAACACCGGGGAGCTGTTTTTT. Its translation is CASRAGGNTGELFF.

The chain uses TRBV29-1 and TRBJ1-2; D is perhaps TRBD1 (5 bases). This CDR3 has 12 residues. Germline lookup yields CDR1 SQVTM and CDR2 ANQGSEA. Deletions cut 7 bases from V and 4 bases from J, with 13 bases between. The CDR3 reads CSDDSFTYGYTF. Written as DNA, the CDR3 is TGCAGCGACGACAGTTTTACCTATGGCTACACCTTC.

The genes are TRBV30 and TRBJ1-5; D is unresolved. This CDR3 contains 13 residues. Per the germline V gene, CDR1 is GTSNPN and CDR2 is SVGIG (reference sequence). The V and J ends lost 0 bases and 0 bases respectively, with 3 bases between them. CDR3 loop: CAWSVRSNQPQHF. The CDR3 coding sequence is TGTGCCTGGAGTGTGCGTAGCAATCAGCCCCAGCATTTT.

This chain connects TRBV15 to TRBJ1-2, with D hard to call. CDR1 and CDR2 from the germline V gene are LNHNV and YYDKDF (reference sequence). The V and J ends lost 1 base and 8 bases respectively, with 8 bases between them. The CDR3 extends over 12 amino acids. CDR3: CATSRVGRGYTF. The CDR3 DNA follows: TGTGCCACCAGCAGAGTTGGCAGGGGCTACACCTTC.

The chain is built from TRBV7-2 and TRBJ2-3; D unclear. Germline V CDR1 and CDR2: SGHTA, FQGNSA. With 5 bases removed from V and 4 bases from J, the gap between germline ends came to 10 bases. This CDR3 spans 13 amino acids. The CDR3 coding sequence is TGTGCCAGCAGCCCGTTAGCCCCAGATACGCAGTATTTT. Translated, it gives CASSPLAPDTQYF.

The chain has TRBV5-1 and TRBJ2-7; 8 bases are shared with TRBD2. Germline V gene lookup returns CDR1 SGHRS and CDR2 YFSETQ. This CDR3 region has 15 residues. Trimming removed 5 bases from V and 4 bases from J; junction bases left unmatched: 11. The CDR3 DNA is TGCGCCAGCAGGGGACCGGGAGGGACTCGATACGAGCAGTACTTC. It specifies CASRGPGGTRYEQYF.

The chain recombines TRBV6-5 with TRBJ1-2; D is uncertain. Per the germline V gene, CDR1 is MNHEY and CDR2 is SVGAGI. There are 14 residues in the CDR3. Trimming took 5 bases from V and 6 from J, leaving 16 bases between them. CDR3 in amino acids: CASSSRQYRNGYTF. DNA for the CDR3: TGTGCCAGCAGTAGTAGACAATACCGAAATGGCTACACCTTC.

The chain has TRBV5-4 and TRBJ1-1, with a weak D call TRBD1 (5 bases). Trimming shortened V by 7 bases and J by 2 bases, and 18 bases separated the two germline ends. CDR1 is SGHNT and CDR2 is YYREEE in the germline V gene (reference sequence). There are 15 residues in the CDR3. CDR3 DNA sequence: TGTGCCAGCTCTATACCCGGGACTCTAAACACTGAAGCTTTCTTT. Residues: CASSIPGTLNTEAFF.

This clone has just a few counts. This chain uses TRBV5-1 with TRBJ2-3, with TRBD2 identical over 8 bases. J gave up 0 bases and V 1 base, and 1 base lay outside the gene matches. The CDR3 spans 15 residues. Per germline, CDR1 SGHRS and CDR2 YFSETQ. CDR3 sequence reads: CASSLTSGSTDTQYF. CDR3 DNA: TGCGCCAGCAGCTTGACTAGCGGCAGCACAGATACGCAGTATTTT.

The chain employs TRBV12-5 and TRBJ2-3; D is undetermined. The CDR3 runs to 13 residues. Trimming stripped 3 bases from V and 4 bases from J, with 8 bases between. Germline values: CDR1 LGHNT, CDR2 FRNRAP. The CDR3, as DNA: TGTGCTAGTGGTTTTGGTAGTTCAGATACGCAGTATTTT. Translation gives CASGFGSSDTQYF.

This clone has just one count. The chain uses TRBV27 and TRBJ2-7; TRBD2 matches at 10 bases. This CDR3 spans 15 amino acids. Germline values: CDR1 MNHEY, CDR2 SMNVEV (reference sequence). Trimming at V came to 5 bases and at J to 0 bases, leaving 4 bases not matched to a gene. The CDR3: CASSRGTSDSYEQYF. The CDR3 DNA is TGTGCCAGCAGTCGTGGGACTAGCGACTCCTACGAGCAGTACTTC.